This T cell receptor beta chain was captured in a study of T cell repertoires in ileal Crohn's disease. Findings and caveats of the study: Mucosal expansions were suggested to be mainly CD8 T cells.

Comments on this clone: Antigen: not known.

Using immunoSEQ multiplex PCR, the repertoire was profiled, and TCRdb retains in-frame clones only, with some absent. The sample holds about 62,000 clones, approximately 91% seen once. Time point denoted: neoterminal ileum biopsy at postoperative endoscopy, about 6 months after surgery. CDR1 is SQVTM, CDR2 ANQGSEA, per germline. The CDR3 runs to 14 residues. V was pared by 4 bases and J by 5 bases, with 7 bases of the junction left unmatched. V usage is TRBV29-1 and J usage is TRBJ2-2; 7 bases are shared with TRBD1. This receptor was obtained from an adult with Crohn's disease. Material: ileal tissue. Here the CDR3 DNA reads TGCAGCGTTGCCCAAATACAGGGGACCGGGGAGCTGTTTTTT. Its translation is CSVAQIQGTGELFF.